The rows below give T cell receptor beta chains drawn from one sample of a study of Graves' ophthalmopathy and Graves' hyperthyroidism. TCRdb recomputed calls from the multiplex PCR reads with MiXCR, one row per CDR3 protein. The data show 200,000 to 250,000 distinct CDR3 sequences, roughly 29% seen once. Sequences were obtained from peripheral blood. The receptors were sampled from a man between 50 and 59 years old with Graves' ophthalmopathy. The CDR3 runs from the conserved cysteine through the conserved F or W. A D gene is named only where the DNA matches it firmly. A clone size is listed for some rows: how often the clone was seen (once, few, many), or a class if it is expanded.

J gene	clone size	V gene	D gene	CDR3 DNA	CDR3 protein
TRBJ2-5	few	TRBV12-3/TRBV12-4	NA	TGTGCCAGCAGTTTATTAGGGCGGGTCTCCGCCCAGTACTTC	CASSLLGRVSAQYF
TRBJ1-5	NA	TRBV7-8	NA	TGTGCCAGCAGTGAATTGGGGGGCCCGTCCAATCAGCCCCAGCATTTT	CASSELGGPSNQPQHF
TRBJ2-6	NA	TRBV6-2/TRBV6-3	NA	TGTGCCAGCAGGTTCTTTCAGGGGGGCTCGAGTGCCAACGTCCTGACTTTC	CASRFFQGGSSANVLTF
TRBJ2-2	many	TRBV25-1	NA	TGTGCCAGCGGGGATGGGCTACTCCCCCCCGGGGAGCTGTTTTTT	CASGDGLLPPGELFF
TRBJ1-3	many	TRBV2	NA	TGTGCCAGCGTGGAAGTTCCAGGACGGTACTCTGGAAACACCATATATTTT	CASVEVPGRYSGNTIYF
TRBJ2-7	many	TRBV19	TRBD1	TGTGCCAGTAGTAGAGCTACAGGGGCCTACGAGCAGTACTTC	CASSRATGAYEQYF
TRBJ2-2	many	TRBV28	TRBD1	TGTGCCAGCAGTGCTTCCGGGACAGGGTATATCGACACCGGGGAGCTGTTTTTT	CASSASGTGYIDTGELFF
TRBJ2-7	many	TRBV6-5	NA	TGTGCCAGCAGTTACCGTCCTTTGTCGTTCGAGCAGTACTTC	CASSYRPLSFEQYF
TRBJ1-1	NA	TRBV5-1	TRBD1	TGCGCCAGCAGCTTAACCGGGACAGGGGTAAAAACTGAAGCTTTCTTT	CASSLTGTGVKTEAFF
TRBJ2-7	many	TRBV4-1	NA	TGCGCCAGCAGCCAAGAGAACGGAGATAGGTATGGCGAGCAGTACTTC	CASSQENGDRYGEQYF
TRBJ2-7	many	TRBV12-3/TRBV12-4	TRBD2	TGTGCCAGCAGTTTAGGGCGGGAGGCCACCTACGAGCAGTACTTC	CASSLGREATYEQYF
TRBJ1-2	NA	TRBV29-1	NA	TGCAGCGTTGAACCCAGGGCAGGTGGCTACACCTTC	CSVEPRAGGYTF
TRBJ2-2	many	TRBV30	NA	TGTGCCTGGGAAATTTGGGGGGACACCGGGGAGCTGTTTTTT	CAWEIWGDTGELFF